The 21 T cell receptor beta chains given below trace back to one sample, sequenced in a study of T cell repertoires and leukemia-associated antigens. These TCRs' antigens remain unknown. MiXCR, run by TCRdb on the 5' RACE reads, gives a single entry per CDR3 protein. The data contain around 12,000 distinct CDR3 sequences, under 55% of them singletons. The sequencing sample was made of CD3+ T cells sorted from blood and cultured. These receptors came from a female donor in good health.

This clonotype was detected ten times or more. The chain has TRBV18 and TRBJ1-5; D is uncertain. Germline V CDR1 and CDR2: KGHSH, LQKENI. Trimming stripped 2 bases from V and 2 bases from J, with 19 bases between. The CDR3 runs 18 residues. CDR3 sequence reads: CASSPVRAREKGNQPQHF. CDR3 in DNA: TGTGCCAGCTCACCAGTTAGGGCGAGGGAGAAGGGCAATCAGCCCCAGCATTTT.

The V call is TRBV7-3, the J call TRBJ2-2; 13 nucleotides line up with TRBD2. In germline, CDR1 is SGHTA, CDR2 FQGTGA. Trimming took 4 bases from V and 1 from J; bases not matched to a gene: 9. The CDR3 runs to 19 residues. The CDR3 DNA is TGTGCCAGCAGCTCAGGACTAGCGGGAGTAACCGAGAACACCGGGGAGCTGTTTTTT. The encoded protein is CASSSGLAGVTENTGELFF.

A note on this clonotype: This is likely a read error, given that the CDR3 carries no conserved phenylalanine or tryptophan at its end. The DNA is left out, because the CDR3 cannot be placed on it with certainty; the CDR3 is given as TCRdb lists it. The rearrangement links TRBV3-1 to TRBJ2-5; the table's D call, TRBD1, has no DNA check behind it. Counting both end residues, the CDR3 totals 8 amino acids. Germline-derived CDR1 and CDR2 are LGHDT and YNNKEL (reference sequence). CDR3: CASSPNPQ.

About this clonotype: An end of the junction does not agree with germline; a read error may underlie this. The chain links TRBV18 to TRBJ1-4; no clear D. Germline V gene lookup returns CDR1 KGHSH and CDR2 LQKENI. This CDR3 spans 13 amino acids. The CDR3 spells CACSPTGSEKLFF. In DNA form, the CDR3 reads TGTGCCTGCTCGCCGACCGGGAGCGAAAAACTGTTTTTT.

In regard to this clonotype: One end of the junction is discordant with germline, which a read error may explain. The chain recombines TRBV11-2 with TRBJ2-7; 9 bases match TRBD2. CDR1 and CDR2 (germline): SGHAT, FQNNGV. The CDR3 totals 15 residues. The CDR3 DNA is TGTACCAGCAGCCTTGCCCAGGAGCTAGCGGGGGAGCAGTACTTC. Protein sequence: CTSSLAQELAGEQYF.

The CDR3 sequence is CASSQVRSTDTQYF. Written as DNA, the CDR3 is TGTGCCAGCAGCCAGGTCCGTAGCACAGATACGCAGTATTTT. This chain links TRBV3-1 with TRBJ2-3, with D hard to call. CDR1 is LGHDT, CDR2 YNNKEL, per germline (reference sequence). Trimming removed 3 bases from V and 0 bases from J, with 7 bases in between. The CDR3 covers 14 residues.

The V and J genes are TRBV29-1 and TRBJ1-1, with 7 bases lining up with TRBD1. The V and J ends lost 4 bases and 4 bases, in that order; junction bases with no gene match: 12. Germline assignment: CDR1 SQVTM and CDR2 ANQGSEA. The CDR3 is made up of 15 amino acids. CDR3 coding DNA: TGCAGCGTTGCGGCCAGGGGGGGAGGGGGCACTGAAGCTTTCTTT. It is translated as CSVAARGGGGTEAFF.

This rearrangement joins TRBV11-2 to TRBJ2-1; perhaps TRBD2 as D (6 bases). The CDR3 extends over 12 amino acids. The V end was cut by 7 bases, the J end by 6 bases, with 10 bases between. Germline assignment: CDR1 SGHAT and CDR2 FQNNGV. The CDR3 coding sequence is TGTGCCAGCACCCCGGGAGTCAATGAGCAGTTCTTC. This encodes CASTPGVNEQFF.

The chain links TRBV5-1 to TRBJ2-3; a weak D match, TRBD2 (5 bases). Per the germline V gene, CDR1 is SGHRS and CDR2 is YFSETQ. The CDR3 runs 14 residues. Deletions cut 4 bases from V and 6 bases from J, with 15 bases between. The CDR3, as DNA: TGCGCCAGCAGCAAGACTGACCGAGGGGATACGCAGTATTTT. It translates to CASSKTDRGDTQYF.

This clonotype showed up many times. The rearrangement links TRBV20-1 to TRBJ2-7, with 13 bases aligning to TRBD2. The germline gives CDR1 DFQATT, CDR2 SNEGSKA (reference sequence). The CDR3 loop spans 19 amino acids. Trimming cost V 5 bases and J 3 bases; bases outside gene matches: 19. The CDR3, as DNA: TGCAGTGCTGAGGTCTTATCAGGGACTAGCGGGGCTAGGGTCTACGAGCAGTACTTC. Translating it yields CSAEVLSGTSGARVYEQYF.

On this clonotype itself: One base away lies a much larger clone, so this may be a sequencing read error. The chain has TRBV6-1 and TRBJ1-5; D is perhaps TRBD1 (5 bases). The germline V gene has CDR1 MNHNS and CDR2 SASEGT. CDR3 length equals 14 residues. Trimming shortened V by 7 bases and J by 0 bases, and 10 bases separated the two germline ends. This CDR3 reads CASNRTISNQPQHF. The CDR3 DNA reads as TGTGCCAGCAACAGGACCATTAGCAATCAGCCCCAGCATTTT.

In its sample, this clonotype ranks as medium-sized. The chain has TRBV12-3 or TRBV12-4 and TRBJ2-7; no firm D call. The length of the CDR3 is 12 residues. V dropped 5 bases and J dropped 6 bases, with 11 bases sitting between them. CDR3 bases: TGTGCCAGCAGTCAATATCAAGGCGAGCAGTACTTC. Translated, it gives CASSQYQGEQYF.

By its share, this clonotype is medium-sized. The CDR3 sequence: CSARDLMGDTEAFF. CDR3 bases: TGCAGTGCTAGAGACTTAATGGGGGACACTGAAGCTTTCTTT. The J gene is TRBJ1-1, the V gene TRBV20-1, with a possible D match to TRBD1 (5 bases). The V end lost 0 bases, the J end lost 3 bases, and 11 bases lay between the germline ends. This CDR3 spans 14 amino acids. CDR1 and CDR2 from the germline V gene are DFQATT and SNEGSKA (reference sequence).

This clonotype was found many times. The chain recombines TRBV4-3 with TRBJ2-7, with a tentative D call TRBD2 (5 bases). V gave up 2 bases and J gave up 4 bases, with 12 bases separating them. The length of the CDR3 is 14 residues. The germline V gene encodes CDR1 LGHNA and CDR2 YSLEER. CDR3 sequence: CASSQSPSMYEQYF. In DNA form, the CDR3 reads TGCGCCAGCAGCCAATCCCCTAGCATGTACGAGCAGTACTTC.

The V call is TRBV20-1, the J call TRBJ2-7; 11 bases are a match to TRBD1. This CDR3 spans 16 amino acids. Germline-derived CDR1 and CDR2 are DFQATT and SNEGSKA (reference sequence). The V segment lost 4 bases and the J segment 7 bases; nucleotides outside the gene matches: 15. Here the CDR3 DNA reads TGCAGTGCTAATGCCCCACCAGGACAGGGGGCGGTTGAGCAGTACTTC. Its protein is CSANAPPGQGAVEQYF.

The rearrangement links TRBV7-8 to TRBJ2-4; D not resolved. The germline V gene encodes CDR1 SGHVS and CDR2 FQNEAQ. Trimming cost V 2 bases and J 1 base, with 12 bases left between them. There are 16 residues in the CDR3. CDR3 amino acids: CASSLSWATAKNIQYF. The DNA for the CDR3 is TGTGCCAGCAGCTTATCGTGGGCGACCGCCAAAAACATTCAGTACTTC.

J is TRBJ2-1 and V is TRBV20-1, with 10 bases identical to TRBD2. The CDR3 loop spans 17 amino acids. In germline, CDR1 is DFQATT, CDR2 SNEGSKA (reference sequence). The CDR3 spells CRAYLAGDGGLNNEQFF. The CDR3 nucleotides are TGCAGGGCTTATCTAGCGGGAGACGGGGGGTTGAACAATGAGCAGTTCTTC.

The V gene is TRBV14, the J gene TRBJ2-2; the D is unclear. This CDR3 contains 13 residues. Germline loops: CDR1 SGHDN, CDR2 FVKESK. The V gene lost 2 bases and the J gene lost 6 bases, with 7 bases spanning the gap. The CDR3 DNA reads TGTGCCAGCAGCCAACGAGTTGCCGGGGAGCTGTTTTTT. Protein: CASSQRVAGELFF.

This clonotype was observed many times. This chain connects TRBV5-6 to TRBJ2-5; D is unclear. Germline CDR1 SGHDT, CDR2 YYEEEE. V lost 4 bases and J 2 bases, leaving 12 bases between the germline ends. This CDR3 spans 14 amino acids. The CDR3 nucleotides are TGTGCCAGCAGCGTTGAGAACCGTCAAGAGACCCAGTACTTC. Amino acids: CASSVENRQETQYF.

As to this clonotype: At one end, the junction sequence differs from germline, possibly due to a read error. CDR3 in amino acids: CASSPLAGTSYNGQFF. The CDR3 DNA is TGTGCCAGCTCACCCCTGGCAGGAACCTCCTACAATGGGCAGTTCTTC. V usage is TRBV18 and J usage is TRBJ2-1, with no clear D. The CDR3 loop spans 16 amino acids. Germline CDR1 reads KGHSH; CDR2 reads LQKENI.

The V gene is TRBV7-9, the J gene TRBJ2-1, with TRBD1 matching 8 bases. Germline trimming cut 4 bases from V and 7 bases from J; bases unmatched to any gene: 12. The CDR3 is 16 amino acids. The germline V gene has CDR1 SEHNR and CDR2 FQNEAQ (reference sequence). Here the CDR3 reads CASSSSSPTGVNEQFF. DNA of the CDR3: TGTGCCAGCAGCTCATCCTCCCCGACAGGGGTGAATGAGCAGTTCTTC.